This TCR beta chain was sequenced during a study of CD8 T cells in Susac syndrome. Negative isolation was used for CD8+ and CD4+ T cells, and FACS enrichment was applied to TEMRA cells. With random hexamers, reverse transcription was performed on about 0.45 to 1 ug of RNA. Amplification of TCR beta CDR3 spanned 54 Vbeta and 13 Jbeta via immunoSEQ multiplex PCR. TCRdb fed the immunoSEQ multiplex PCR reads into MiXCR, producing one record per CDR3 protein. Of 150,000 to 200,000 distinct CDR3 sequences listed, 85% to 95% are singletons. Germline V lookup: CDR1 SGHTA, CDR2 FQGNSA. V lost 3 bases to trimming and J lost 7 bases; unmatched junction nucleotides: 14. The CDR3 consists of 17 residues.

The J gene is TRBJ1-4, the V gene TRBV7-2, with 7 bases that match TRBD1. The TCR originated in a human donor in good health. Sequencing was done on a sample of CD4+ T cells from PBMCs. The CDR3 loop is CASSFTGAGSLGEKLFF. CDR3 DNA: TGTGCCAGCAGCTTTACAGGGGCCGGCAGCTTGGGTGAAAAACTGTTTTTT.